The 10 T cell receptor beta chains presented below share a single source sample, sequenced in a study of regulatory T cells in long-lasting Graves disease. The time point is: newly diagnosed GD, antithyroid drugs for less than 3 months. Generation of the TCR library employed RNA extracted from PBMCs. Through Arm-PCR of CDR3 regions and iRepertoire HTBI primers, TCR beta libraries were built. MiXCR was run by TCRdb on the multiplex PCR reads, yielding one entry per CDR3 protein. Here the sample spans approximately 300,000 distinct CDR3 sequences, more than 15% being singletons. The sample in question was peripheral blood mononuclear cells (PBMCs), obtained at new diagnosis, from a patient treated with antithyroid drugs. These receptors all stem from a female donor with Graves disease.

Ten or more counts support this clonotype. The chain carries TRBV18 and TRBJ2-3; D call uncertain. This CDR3 spans 14 amino acids. V dropped 1 base and J dropped 6 bases, with 11 bases sitting between them. The germline V gene has CDR1 KGHSH and CDR2 LQKENI. CDR3 protein: CASSPRDWLDTQYF. In nucleotides, the CDR3 is TGTGCCAGCTCACCACGCGACTGGCTCGATACGCAGTATTTT.

Ten or more counts support this clonotype. The rearrangement joins TRBV7-8 to TRBJ2-1; perhaps TRBD1 as D (5 bases). Per the germline V gene, CDR1 is SGHVS and CDR2 is FQNEAQ. Trimming pared 5 bases from V and 10 bases from J, leaving 15 bases between. The CDR3 loop spans 13 amino acids. CDR3 in amino acids: CASSPQGLSEQFF. Here the CDR3 DNA reads TGTGCCAGCAGCCCCCAGGGTCTGAGCGAGCAGTTCTTC.

The table lists this clonotype with many counts. The chain combines TRBV3-1 with TRBJ2-4; D remains ambiguous. Trimming pared 1 base from V and 0 bases from J, leaving 7 bases between. CDR1 and CDR2 from the germline V gene are LGHDT and YNNKEL (reference sequence). This CDR3 region has 15 residues. DNA of the CDR3: TGTGCCAGCAGCCAAGCAGACATAGCCAAAAACATTCAGTACTTC. Residues: CASSQADIAKNIQYF.

This clonotype was counted at least ten times. The chain employs TRBV30 and TRBJ1-2, with a possible D match to TRBD1 (6 bases). Germline-derived CDR1 and CDR2 are GTSNPN and SVGIG (reference sequence). V was pared by 0 bases and J by 7 bases, with 12 bases between. This CDR3 spans 13 amino acids. CDR3 DNA: TGTGCCTGGAGTGTAGCAGGGGAAGGTGGCTACACCTTC. Amino acid sequence: CAWSVAGEGGYTF.

The chain links TRBV7-9 to TRBJ1-4, with D uncertain. The CDR3 consists of 14 residues. Deletions cut 3 bases from V and 8 bases from J, with 13 bases between. Germline CDR1 and CDR2: SEHNR and FQNEAQ (reference sequence). This CDR3 reads CASSFGIDGEKLFF. The CDR3 nucleotides are TGTGCCAGCAGCTTCGGGATCGACGGGGAAAAACTGTTTTTT. The full variable domain, in which reference TRBV7-9 and TRBJ1-4 provide the parts outside the CDR3, is DTGVSQNPRHKITKRGQNVTFRCDPISEHNRLYWYRQTLGQGPEFLTYFQNEAQLEKSRLLSDRFSAERPKGSFSTLEIQRTEQGDSAMYLCASSFGIDGEKLFFGSGTQLSVL.

Many counts were recorded for this clonotype. The rearrangement links TRBV28 to TRBJ2-7; 8 bases map to TRBD1. Germline CDR1 MDHEN, CDR2 SYDVKM. V dropped 2 bases and J dropped 4; count of bases not matched to a gene: 10. CDR3 length: 16 residues. CDR3 sequence: CASSLTGTGFLYEQYF. DNA for the CDR3: TGTGCCAGCAGTTTAACCGGGACAGGATTTCTGTACGAGCAGTACTTC.

This clonotype was seen many times. V and J are TRBV13 and TRBJ2-1; D possibly corresponds to TRBD2 (6 bases). Trimming shortened V by 5 bases and J by 7 bases, and 12 bases separated the two germline ends. The germline V gene encodes CDR1 PRHDT and CDR2 FYEKMQ (reference sequence). CDR3 length: 13 amino acids. In DNA form, the CDR3 reads TGTGCCAGCAGCGAGGGACTCGCAAATGAGCAGTTCTTC. It codes for CASSEGLANEQFF.

This clonotype was detected ten times or more. The chain combines TRBV27 with TRBJ1-4, with no clear D. CDR1 and CDR2 from the germline V gene are MNHEY and SMNVEV (reference sequence). The CDR3 length is 15 residues. V was shortened by 6 bases and J by 2 bases, with 13 bases between the two germline ends. CDR3 sequence reads: CASRSRFATNEKLFF. CDR3 bases: TGTGCCAGCAGGAGTCGCTTCGCCACTAATGAAAAACTGTTTTTT.

This clonotype was counted at least ten times. The chain has TRBV27 and TRBJ2-5; 12 bases align to TRBD2. Germline CDR1 MNHEY, CDR2 SMNVEV (reference sequence). The ends lost 10 bases at V and 2 bases at J; junction bases unmatched: 20. This CDR3 spans 19 amino acids. The CDR3, as DNA: TGTGCCACCACGCCCAGGTCGACTAGCGGGAGATATCCGCAAGAGACCCAGTACTTC. Translating gives CATTPRSTSGRYPQETQYF.

This clonotype was found many times. This chain uses TRBV11-3 with TRBJ2-1, with D perhaps being TRBD1 or TRBD2 (5 bases each). Trimming took 0 bases from V and 10 from J, leaving 22 bases between them. CDR1 is SGHNT, CDR2 YENEEA, per germline. The CDR3 runs to 17 residues. This chain's CDR3 is CASSLESWDGALWEQFF. In DNA form, the CDR3 reads TGTGCCAGCAGCTTAGAGTCTTGGGACGGGGCTCTTTGGGAGCAGTTCTTC.